One and the same sample provided the 6 T cell receptor beta chains below, sequenced in a study of blood T cell repertoires in COVID-19. The data were produced by immunoSEQ multiplex PCR, yet TCRdb's version contains in-frame clones alone and is incomplete. The table includes roughly 120,000 clones, roughly 90% detected once. Input material: peripheral blood. The receptors stem from an older man who had recovered from COVID-19.

This chain links TRBV4-3 with TRBJ1-2; a possible D gene is TRBD1 (5 bases). Trimming took off 3 bases at V and 2 bases at J, with 22 bases between the two ends. CDR3 length equals 18 residues. CDR1 LGHNA and CDR2 YSLEER come from the germline V gene. CDR3 sequence (DNA): TGCGCCAGCAGCCACCAGGGATGGAGGGCAGGGACCAACTATGGCTACACCTTC. It yields the protein CASSHQGWRAGTNYGYTF.

The chain couples TRBV18 to TRBJ1-5; D may be TRBD1 (6 bases). Per the germline V gene, CDR1 is KGHSH and CDR2 is LQKENI. This CDR3 has 19 amino acids. Trimming took off 2 bases at V and 2 bases at J, with 22 bases between the two ends. In DNA, the CDR3 is TGTGCCAGCTCACCAACAGGGATCCGTGGCAGGTATGGCAATCAGCCCCAGCATTTT. Its protein product is CASSPTGIRGRYGNQPQHF.

The CDR3 reads CASSVGGGFSNSPLHF. The CDR3 nucleotides are TGTGCCAGCAGCGTAGGGGGAGGGTTCTCTAATTCACCCCTCCACTTT. This chain joins TRBV9 and TRBJ1-6; D call uncertain. V was cut by 0 bases and J by 6 bases, with 13 bases left in between. Germline CDR1 SGDLS, CDR2 YYNGEE. This CDR3 spans 16 amino acids. Filled out from reference TRBV9 and TRBJ1-6, the complete variable domain reads DSGVTQTPKHLITATGQRVTLRCSPRSGDLSVYWYQQSLDQGLQFLIQYYNGEERAKGNILERFSAQQFPDLHSELNLSSLELGDSALYFCASSVGGGFSNSPLHFGNGTRLTVT.

The chain joins TRBV10-3 to TRBJ1-1, with D perhaps matching TRBD1 (5 bases). Germline lookup yields CDR1 ENHRY and CDR2 SYGVKD. V dropped 6 bases and J dropped 8 bases, with 16 bases sitting between them. The length of the CDR3 is 13 residues. CDR3 bases: TGTGCCATCAGGGAGGGGCTGATTACCGAAGCTTTCTTT. Translating it yields CAIREGLITEAFF.

The genes are TRBV18 and TRBJ2-3; D is ambiguous. CDR3 length equals 14 residues. V lost 4 bases, J lost 4 bases, and 12 bases lay in between. The germline V gene encodes CDR1 KGHSH and CDR2 LQKENI. The CDR3 coding sequence is TGTGCCAGCTCACGTAACTACCCCCCAGATACGCAGTATTTT. Protein: CASSRNYPPDTQYF.

This clone was found once. The V and J genes are TRBV4-1 and TRBJ1-3, with 8 bases matching TRBD1. The CDR3 totals 16 residues. Trimming took 5 bases from V and 0 from J; bases not matched to a gene: 6. Germline lookup yields CDR1 MGHRA and CDR2 YSYEKL. The DNA for the CDR3 is TGCGCCAGCAGCATGACAGGGGCAAACTCTGGAAACACCATATATTTT. Translated, it gives CASSMTGANSGNTIYF.